This is a list of T cell receptor beta chains from one sample in a study of T-cell memory formation after mild COVID-19. TCRdb reprocessed the 5' RACE reads via MiXCR and lists one record per CDR3 protein. The table includes roughly 320,000 distinct CDR3 sequences, around 27% detected once. The sequenced sample was PBMCs or a T cell subset sorted from them (not recorded which). These receptors were taken from an adult woman who had mild COVID-19 (a few samples of this study predate the infection). Cell type and time point are not known. Each CDR3 is given with its conserved first and last residue. A D gene is named only where the DNA matches it firmly. Clone size, where shown, is once, few, many, or a class for clones that have expanded.

TRBV2	.	.	TRBJ1-1	TGTGCCAGCAGCTCAACCTTGACTCGGGGGACTGAAGCTTTCTTT	CASSSTLTRGTEAFF
TRBV15	TRBD1	.	TRBJ1-4	TGTGCCACCAGCAGGGGACAGGAAAATGAAAAACTGTTTTTT	CATSRGQENEKLFF
TRBV7-9	.	few	TRBJ2-1	TGTGCCAGCAGCTTTGGGGCAAAATTCTTC	CASSFGAKFF
TRBV18	.	.	TRBJ2-2	TGTGCCAGCTCACAACGGGACCCTCGGGGGGAGCTGTTTTTT	CASSQRDPRGELFF
TRBV19	TRBD1	.	TRBJ1-6	TGTGCCAGTAGTATGGGACAGATTAATTCACCCCTCCACTTT	CASSMGQINSPLHF
TRBV3-1	.	.	TRBJ2-7	TGTGCCAGCAGCCATCCCGGGCCTTCCTACGAGCAGTACTTC	CASSHPGPSYEQYF
TRBV5-1	.	many	TRBJ2-5	TGCGCCAGCAGCTTGGGGCGGTCTGTGAAAGAGACCCAGTACTTC	CASSLGRSVKETQYF
TRBV7-9	TRBD2	.	TRBJ2-7	TGTGCCAGCAGCGGTAGCGGGAGGGCCCTTTACGAGCAGTACTTC	CASSGSGRALYEQYF
TRBV29-1	.	.	TRBJ2-1	TGCAGCGTACTCTTGTATGAGCAGTTCTTC	CSVLLYEQFF
TRBV5-1	.	few	TRBJ2-5	TGCGCCAGCAGCGGGGGATCCGAGACCCAGTACTTC	CASSGGSETQYF
TRBV4-1	.	few	TRBJ2-3	TGCGCCAGCAGCCAAGGGTGGGGCGCGAAGGGTACGCAGTATTTT	CASSQGWGAKGTQYF
TRBV12-3/TRBV12-4	TRBD2	few	TRBJ2-5	TGTGCCAGCAGTTTAAGGGCGGGAGGGGAGACCCAGTACTTC	CASSLRAGGETQYF
TRBV5-1	TRBD1	.	TRBJ1-2	TGCGCCAGCAGCGGACCGGGACAGGACTATGGCTACACCTTC	CASSGPGQDYGYTF
TRBV13	TRBD1	few	TRBJ1-1	TGTGCCAGCAGCTTAGGGGGACAGGGATACACTGAAGCTTTCTTT	CASSLGGQGYTEAFF
TRBV6-5	TRBD2	few	TRBJ2-7	TGTGCCAGCAGCTCTAGCGGGCGTTCCTACGAGCGGTACTTC	CASSSSGRSYERYF
TRBV7-7	TRBD1	.	TRBJ1-5	TGTGCCAGCAGCGCAGTCCTTATTGTCCCCCCGGGACAGGGATCGGAATGGAGCAATCAGCCCCAGCATTTT	CASSAVLIVPPGQGSEWSNQPQHF
TRBV4-1	.	few	TRBJ2-4	TGCGCCAGCAGCCAACGACAGCTAGCCAAAAACATTCAGTACTTC	CASSQRQLAKNIQYF
TRBV11-2	TRBD1	.	TRBJ1-1	TGTGCCAGCGGATTCACGCGGGACAGTGAAGCTTTCTTT	CASGFTRDSEAFF
TRBV25-1	TRBD1	.	TRBJ1-2	TGTGCCAGCAGGGGGACAGGGGGTGGCTACACCTTC	CASRGTGGGYTF
TRBV7-8	.	.	TRBJ2-1	TGTGCCAGCAGCTCTAGGCGGTTGGGGAGCAATGAGCAGTTCTTC	CASSSRRLGSNEQFF
TRBV12-3/TRBV12-4	.	few	TRBJ2-4	TGTGCCAGCAGCCCGTCGGTGGGAGCCTTAAACATTCAGTACTTC	CASSPSVGALNIQYF
TRBV15	.	.	TRBJ2-2	TGTGCCACCAAATGGGGGTTGACCGGGGAGCTGTTTTTT	CATKWGLTGELFF
TRBV5-1	.	few	TRBJ1-6	TGCGCCAGCAGCTTGGAGGGGTCACCCCTCCACTTT	CASSLEGSPLHF
TRBV7-8	.	few	TRBJ1-1	TGTGCCAGCAGCTTCGTACCGGCCACTGAAGCTTTCTTT	CASSFVPATEAFF
TRBV20-1	TRBD2	.	TRBJ2-7	TGCAGTGCCGCGGGGGGCGGTGCCGGCCACGAGCAGTACTTC	CSAAGGGAGHEQYF
TRBV9	.	.	TRBJ2-3	TGTGCCAGCAGCGTAGAGGAGCGGGTATCGACTAGCACAGATACGCAGTATTTT	CASSVEERVSTSTDTQYF
TRBV13	TRBD1	.	TRBJ2-7	TGTGCCAGCAGTTTAGCTGGCAGGGGGTTCTACGAGCAGTACTTC	CASSLAGRGFYEQYF
TRBV2	.	.	TRBJ1-6	TGTGCCAGCAGGGTCCGGGACGGGAGTAATTCACCCCTCCACTTT	CASRVRDGSNSPLHF
TRBV7-8	.	once	TRBJ2-7	TGTGCCAGCAGCTCGATACGCATCGGACAGAAACTCACCTACGAGCAGTACTTC	CASSSIRIGQKLTYEQYF
TRBV6-5	.	.	TRBJ2-7	TGTGCCAGCAGTTACGGTAAGAGCGGGACACCTACCGACGAGCAGTACTTC	CASSYGKSGTPTDEQYF
TRBV10-3	.	few	TRBJ2-7	TGTGCCACCCTGGGGTCGGACAGTACTTCCTACGAGCAGTACTTC	CATLGSDSTSYEQYF
TRBV18	.	few	TRBJ1-3	TGTGCCAGCTCACCACCAGGGCCAGTTCCTGGAAACACCATATATTTT	CASSPPGPVPGNTIYF
TRBV7-9	TRBD1	few	TRBJ1-2	TGTGCCAGCAGCTTAGCCGGGACAGGGGGGAACTATGGCTACACCTTC	CASSLAGTGGNYGYTF
TRBV7-3	.	once	TRBJ1-1	TGTGCCAGCAAGTTGGGTACGAACACTGAAGCTTTCTTT	CASKLGTNTEAFF
TRBV5-1	.	.	TRBJ2-2	TGCGCCAGCAGCCTTGGGGCCTCGACCGGGGAGCTGTTTTTT	CASSLGASTGELFF
TRBV5-6	.	.	TRBJ1-2	TGTGCCAGCAGCTTTTTCACCGGGGCTCGGGCCCAGGGAGCCGGCTACACCTTC	CASSFFTGARAQGAGYTF
TRBV7-2	.	few	TRBJ2-2	TGTGCCAGCACCCCGATGAACACCGGGGAGCTGTTTTTT	CASTPMNTGELFF
TRBV5-5	.	.	TRBJ1-1	TGTGCCAGCAGCTCCTGGTTTACAGGGAAGAATCGCGACACTGAAGCTTTCTTT	CASSSWFTGKNRDTEAFF
TRBV5-4	.	few	TRBJ2-5	TGTGCCAGCAGCCCGACAAGTGGACAGCAAGAGACCCAGTACTTC	CASSPTSGQQETQYF
TRBV6-5	.	few	TRBJ2-3	TGTGCCAGCAGTGCCGGCCGGGATACGCAGTATTTT	CASSAGRDTQYF
TRBV7-8	TRBD1	few	TRBJ1-2	TGTGCCAGCAGATCCGGACAGGGAGGCGGCTACACCTTC	CASRSGQGGGYTF